One sample yielded the 9 T cell receptor beta chains listed below, sequenced in a study of blood T cell repertoires in COVID-19. Here immunoSEQ multiplex PCR was the method, and the copy in TCRdb shows in-frame clones only, minus some. The data show 37,000 or so clones, 90% seen once. The material sequenced was peripheral blood. The receptors were gathered from a man aged 70-80 years with acute or convalescent COVID-19.

This chain links TRBV25-1 with TRBJ1-1; no firm D call. CDR1 is MGHDK and CDR2 is SYGVNS in the germline V gene. Deletions cut 3 bases from V and 3 bases from J, with 5 bases between. This CDR3 has 12 residues. This CDR3 reads CASSDGDTEAFF. In nucleotides, the CDR3 is TGTGCCAGCAGTGACGGGGACACTGAAGCTTTCTTT.

This clone is a singleton in its sample. The V gene is TRBV5-8, the J gene TRBJ1-6; 7 bases agree with TRBD1. The CDR3 totals 14 residues. The trim removed 0 bases at V and 11 bases at J, leaving 5 bases unmatched. Germline CDR1 SGHTS, CDR2 YDEGEE. CDR3 residues: CASSLAAGGAPLHF. The CDR3 coding sequence is TGTGCCAGCAGCTTGGCGGCAGGGGGTGCACCCCTCCACTTT. The full variable domain, its missing parts supplied by reference TRBV5-8 and TRBJ1-6, is EAGVTQSPTHLIKTRGQQATLRCSPISGHTSVYWYQQALGLGLQFLLWYDEGEERNRGNFPPRFSGRQFPNYSSELNVNALELEDSALYLCASSLAAGGAPLHFGNGTRLTVT.

The CDR3: CASRFRQGGTEAFF. CDR3 bases: TGTGCCAGCAGGTTCCGACAGGGAGGCACTGAAGCTTTCTTT. The J gene is TRBJ1-1, the V gene TRBV11-2; TRBD1 aligns across 7 bases. The ends lost 6 bases at V and 4 bases at J; junction bases unmatched: 8. Germline values: CDR1 SGHAT, CDR2 FQNNGV. CDR3 size: 14 residues.

V usage is TRBV6-1 and J usage is TRBJ1-1; D not certain. Trimming took 3 bases from V and 1 from J, leaving 9 bases between them. Germline CDR1 and CDR2: MNHNS and SASEGT. The CDR3 extends over 14 amino acids. The CDR3 loop reads CASSDLGWNTEAFF. CDR3 sequence (DNA): TGTGCCAGCAGTGATCTGGGCTGGAACACTGAAGCTTTCTTT.

The chain uses TRBV18 and TRBJ1-1; the D is unclear. The CDR3 consists of 14 residues. V lost 0 bases and J 6 bases, leaving 11 bases between the germline ends. CDR1 KGHSH and CDR2 LQKENI come from the germline V gene. CDR3 nucleotides: TGTGCCAGCTCACCACCGGCAGGTAACCCTGAAGCTTTCTTT. Encoded protein: CASSPPAGNPEAFF.

This chain joins TRBV19 and TRBJ2-3; 9 positions agree with TRBD2. The CDR3 is made up of 19 amino acids. V shed 7 bases and J 5 bases; nucleotides not matched to a gene: 22. The germline V gene has CDR1 LNHDA and CDR2 SQIVND (reference sequence). CDR3 nucleotide sequence: TGTGCCAGTACCGATCGGTCAAGGGCGCTAGCGGGATTCAAAGATACGCAGTATTTT. This codes for CASTDRSRALAGFKDTQYF. The variable domain in full, completed from reference TRBV19 and TRBJ2-3, reads DGGITQSPKYLFRKEGQNVTLSCEQNLNHDAMYWYRQDPGQGLRLIYYSQIVNDFQKGDIAEGYSVSREKKESFPLTVTSAQKNPTAFYLCASTDRSRALAGFKDTQYFGPGTRLTVL.

The genes are TRBV28 and TRBJ1-5, with 7 bases aligning to TRBD1. The germline CDR1 and CDR2 sequences are MDHEN and SYDVKM. CDR3 length: 15 residues. V shed 6 bases and J 5 bases; nucleotides not matched to a gene: 10. The DNA of the CDR3 is TGTGCCAGCAGGTGGATGGGACAGCTTTATCAGCCCCAGCATTTT. Translation gives CASRWMGQLYQPQHF. Full variable domain (remainder filled in from reference TRBV28 and TRBJ1-5): DVKVTQSSRYLVKRTGEKVFLECVQDMDHENMFWYRQDPGLGLRLIYFSYDVKMKEKGDIPEGYSVSREKKERFSLILESASTNQTSMYLCASRWMGQLYQPQHFGDGTRLSIL.

The table lists this clone with a few counts. The J gene is TRBJ2-3, the V gene TRBV9; D is unresolved. The germline V gene encodes CDR1 SGDLS and CDR2 YYNGEE. The CDR3 spans 14 residues. Trimming stripped 1 base from V and 3 bases from J, with 9 bases between. The CDR3 loop reads CASSVSHGTDTQYF. CDR3 nucleotide sequence: TGTGCCAGCAGCGTAAGCCACGGGACAGATACGCAGTATTTT.

The chain carries TRBV5-4 and TRBJ1-1; no clear D. The germline CDR1 and CDR2 sequences are SGHNT and YYREEE (reference sequence). This CDR3 spans 13 amino acids. Trimming removed 2 bases from V and 0 bases from J, with 5 bases in between. The CDR3: CASSLQMNTEAFF. CDR3 DNA: TGTGCCAGCAGCTTACAGATGAACACTGAAGCTTTCTTT.